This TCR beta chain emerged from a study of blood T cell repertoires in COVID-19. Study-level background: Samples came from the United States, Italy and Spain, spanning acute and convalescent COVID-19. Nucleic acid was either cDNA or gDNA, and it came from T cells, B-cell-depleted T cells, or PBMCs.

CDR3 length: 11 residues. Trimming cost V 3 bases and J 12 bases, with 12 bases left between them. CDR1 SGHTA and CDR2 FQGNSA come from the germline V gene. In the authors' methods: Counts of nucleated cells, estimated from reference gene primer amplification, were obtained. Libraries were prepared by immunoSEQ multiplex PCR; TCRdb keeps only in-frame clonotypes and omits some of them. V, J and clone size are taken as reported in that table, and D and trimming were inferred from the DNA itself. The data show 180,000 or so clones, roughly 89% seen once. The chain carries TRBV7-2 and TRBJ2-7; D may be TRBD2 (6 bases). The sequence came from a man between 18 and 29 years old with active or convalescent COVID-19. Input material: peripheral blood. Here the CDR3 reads CASSFGGRRYF. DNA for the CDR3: TGTGCCAGCAGCTTCGGGGGAAGACGGTACTTC.